The 20 T cell receptor beta chains given below trace back to one sample, sequenced in a study of glioma-infiltrating T cells. Amplification of TCR alpha and beta CDR3 regions from RNA used iRepertoire nested multiplex PCR. TCRdb re-called the multiplex PCR reads through MiXCR, storing one row per CDR3 protein. There are about 2,800 distinct CDR3 sequences in the sample; approximately 35% occur only once, and approximately 7% lies in the top ten. Sequencing was carried out using glioma tissue, nonneoplastic brain tissue, or PBMCs (not recorded which). The receptors derive from a human donor with low-grade glioma or glioblastoma, undergoing nonglioma brain surgery, or in good health (not recorded which).

This clonotype is medium-sized in the sample. The V and J genes are TRBV9 and TRBJ2-7; tentatively, D is TRBD1 (6 bases). The germline V gene has CDR1 SGDLS and CDR2 YYNGEE. V lost 3 bases and J lost 3, with 16 bases in between. The CDR3 sequence is 15 residues long. The CDR3 DNA sequence: TGTGCCAGCAGCGGGTACAGGGATAGGGGCTACGAGCAGTACTTC. It translates to CASSGYRDRGYEQYF.

The sample holds many counts of this clonotype. A read error may be the cause here, since a much bigger clone is one base away. CDR3 in DNA: TGCAGTGCTACCGCACAGGGGAATGAGCAGTTCTTC. Translation gives CSATAQGNEQFF. The chain recombines TRBV20-1 with TRBJ2-1, with 7 bases fitting TRBD1. The CDR3 covers 12 residues. Trimming removed 4 bases from V and 7 bases from J; junction bases left unmatched: 4. Germline V lookup: CDR1 DFQATT, CDR2 SNEGSKA (reference sequence).

The chain is built from TRBV7-9 and TRBJ1-6; 11 nucleotides agree with TRBD1. Per germline, CDR1 SEHNR and CDR2 FQNEAQ (reference sequence). The CDR3 loop spans 14 amino acids. The CDR3 loop is CVSSPGQGGSPLHF. The CDR3 bases are TGTGTTAGCAGCCCGGGACAGGGGGGCTCACCCCTCCACTTT.

About this clonotype: This may be a read error, as it is one base from a much larger clone. The chain combines TRBV30 with TRBJ1-3, with a tentative D call TRBD1 (5 bases). There are 15 residues in the CDR3. Germline CDR1 and CDR2: GTSNPN and SVGIG (reference sequence). CDR3: CAGQPGLTSGSTIYF. Here the CDR3 DNA reads TGTGCCGGACAACCGGGCCTCACTTCTGGAAGCACCATATATTTT.

As to this clonotype: At one end, the junction sequence differs from germline, possibly due to a read error. The chain carries TRBV7-9 and TRBJ1-1; D is unclear. The CDR3 is 13 residues long. Per the germline V gene, CDR1 is SEHNR and CDR2 is FQNEAQ (reference sequence). In nucleotides, the CDR3 is TGTGCCAGCAGCTCCCTTGGAGACATTGAAACTTTCTTT. This codes for CASSSLGDIETFF.

The chain joins TRBV3-1 to TRBJ2-7; D remains ambiguous. Germline CDR1 is LGHDT and CDR2 is YNNKEL (reference sequence). The CDR3 extends over 13 amino acids. V lost 10 bases and J lost 0, with 13 bases in between. CDR3 DNA sequence: TGTGCCAACAGACGGACGGGCTCCTACGAGCAGTACTTC. Protein sequence: CANRRTGSYEQYF.

Within the sample, this clonotype is medium-sized (0.01 to 0.1%). The rearrangement uses TRBV4-3 and TRBJ1-3; the D is unclear. V lost 1 base and J 2 bases, leaving 12 bases between the germline ends. Germline V gene sequence: CDR1 LGHNA, CDR2 YSLEER. The CDR3 is 16 amino acids. CDR3 protein: CASSQVRSQAGNTIYF. The CDR3 nucleotides read TGCGCCAGCAGCCAAGTTCGGAGTCAAGCTGGAAACACCATATATTTT.

This clonotype showed up many times. This chain uses TRBV12-5 with TRBJ2-6; no definite D call. Germline CDR1 LGHNT, CDR2 FRNRAP. Trimming removed 1 base at V and 0 bases at J, with 10 bases between. CDR3 length: 17 amino acids. The CDR3 sequence: CASGLGRPISGANVLTF. CDR3 coding DNA: TGTGCTAGTGGTTTGGGACGGCCAATCTCTGGGGCCAACGTCCTGACTTTC.

This clonotype is labeled medium-sized. The genes are TRBV4-3 and TRBJ1-6; 7 bases align to TRBD1. This CDR3 spans 15 amino acids. Per germline, CDR1 LGHNA and CDR2 YSLEER. V lost 8 bases and J lost 6; bases outside the gene matches: 10. In DNA form, the CDR3 reads TGCGCCAGCGGACGACAGGGATCCGGTAATTCACCCCTCCACTTT. Encoded protein: CASGRQGSGNSPLHF.

This clonotype is classed as medium-sized. The V and J genes are TRBV29-1 and TRBJ1-5; D gene uncertain. The germline V gene has CDR1 SQVTM and CDR2 ANQGSEA. V dropped 1 base and J dropped 3 bases, with 7 bases sitting between them. The CDR3 has 13 residues. The CDR3 sequence is CSVEVQPNQPQHF. CDR3 sequence (DNA): TGCAGCGTTGAAGTCCAACCCAATCAGCCCCAGCATTTT.

The chain couples TRBV20-1 to TRBJ1-2; 12 positions match TRBD1. The V gene end was trimmed by 7 bases and the J gene end by 8 bases; junction bases not matched to a gene: 8. Germline V CDR1 and CDR2: DFQATT, SNEGSKA (reference sequence). CDR3 length: 13 amino acids. The CDR3 region has the DNA TGCAGTGGGTGGGACAGGGGGCGTCGAGGCTACACCTTC. This sequence encodes CSGWDRGRRGYTF.

Regarding this clonotype: One end of the junction does not line up with germline, which may come from a read error. This rearrangement joins TRBV4-3 to TRBJ2-2; D not resolved. In germline, CDR1 is LGHNA, CDR2 YSLEER. The CDR3 has 15 residues. The CDR3 sequence: CASNPDPPNTGELFF. CDR3 DNA sequence: TGCGCCAGCAACCCCGACCCGCCGAACACCGGTGAGCTGTTTTTT.

This clonotype was seen just once. The chain is built from TRBV6-1 and TRBJ2-7; D possibly uses TRBD1 or TRBD2 (5 bases each). CDR1 and CDR2 (germline): MNHNS, SASEGT. V lost 8 bases, J lost 0 bases, and 11 bases lay in between. This CDR3 has 13 residues. CDR3 DNA: TGTGCCAGCCGGGACGGACGCTCCTACGAGCAGTACTTC. Protein sequence: CASRDGRSYEQYF.

This clonotype was recorded at least ten times. The V call is TRBV2, the J call TRBJ2-7; D might be TRBD1 or TRBD2, each matching 6 bases. Trimming removed 6 bases at V and 2 bases at J, with 17 bases between. The CDR3 has 15 residues. Germline CDR1 reads SNHLY; CDR2 reads FYNNEI. The CDR3 spells CASSGGSGSPYEQYF. CDR3 nucleotides: TGTGCCAGCAGCGGGGGCAGCGGCAGCCCCTACGAGCAGTACTTC.

In its sample, this clonotype ranks as medium-sized (0.01 to 0.1%). The chain employs TRBV7-9 and TRBJ2-7; possible D gene TRBD1, 6 bases. This CDR3 is built from 14 residues. V lost 5 bases and J lost 3, with 14 bases in between. CDR1 is SEHNR and CDR2 is FQNEAQ in the germline V gene (reference sequence). DNA for the CDR3: TGTGCCAGCAGCCAGGACAGCGGTCACTACGAGCAGTACTTC. Its protein product is CASSQDSGHYEQYF.

The chain is built from TRBV20-1 and TRBJ1-2, with D unresolved. The germline gives CDR1 DFQATT, CDR2 SNEGSKA (reference sequence). This CDR3 spans 12 amino acids. Trimming cost V 8 bases and J 4 bases, with 14 bases left between them. CDR3 bases: TGCAGTTACGAGGGTCAGTTCTATGGCTACACCTTC. This codes for CSYEGQFYGYTF.

By share, this clonotype counts as medium-sized (0.01 to 0.1%). This chain joins TRBV2 and TRBJ2-7; 8 nucleotides align to TRBD1. The length of the CDR3 is 14 residues. Per the germline V gene, CDR1 is SNHLY and CDR2 is FYNNEI. Trimming took 6 bases from V and 6 from J; bases not matched to a gene: 10. The CDR3 coding sequence is TGTGCCAGCAGCGGACAGGGAGTTCCCTTCGAGCAGTACTTC. It specifies CASSGQGVPFEQYF.

The rearrangement links TRBV7-2 to TRBJ1-3, with D maybe TRBD1 (5 bases). Germline CDR1 reads SGHTA; CDR2 reads FQGNSA. The CDR3 has 16 residues. V was cut by 2 bases and J by 4 bases, with 15 bases left in between. Here the CDR3 DNA reads TGTGCCAGCAGCTTAAGGGACGGGGGAATCGGAAACACCATATATTTT. The encoded protein is CASSLRDGGIGNTIYF.

This chain uses TRBV29-1 with TRBJ1-2, with TRBD1 identical over 9 bases. V was pared by 4 bases and J by 5 bases, with 14 bases of the junction left unmatched. CDR1 and CDR2 (germline): SQVTM, ANQGSEA. The length of the CDR3 is 16 residues. For the CDR3, the DNA is TGCAGCGTTGTGCAGGACAGGGGAGGAAGGAATTATGGCTACACCTTC. It specifies CSVVQDRGGRNYGYTF.

The chain recombines TRBV7-2 with TRBJ2-7; 13 bases agree with TRBD2. Germline V gene sequence: CDR1 SGHTA, CDR2 FQGNSA. J lost 6 bases, V lost 4 bases, and 3 bases had no gene match. CDR3 length equals 14 residues. CDR3 amino acids: CASSSWTSGGEQYF. The CDR3 nucleotides read TGTGCCAGCAGCTCATGGACTAGCGGGGGCGAGCAGTACTTC.